Listed here are 32 T cell receptor beta chains from one sample, sequenced in a study of regulatory T cells in long-lasting Graves disease. Both iRepertoire HTBI primers and Arm-PCR of CDR3 regions were used to build the TCR beta libraries. TCRdb independently ran MiXCR on the multiplex PCR reads; one entry per CDR3 protein. The sample yields 510,000 or so distinct CDR3 sequences, about 12% seen once. Time point defined: newly diagnosed GD, antithyroid drugs for less than 3 months. PBMCs were the source of the RNA used for TCR sequencing. The sample was also linked to a second study, of T cells in Graves' hyperthyroidism and ophthalmopathy.

The sequencing used peripheral blood mononuclear cells (PBMCs), collected at new diagnosis, from a patient treated with antithyroid drugs. These TCRs come from a woman in her twenties or thirties with Graves disease.

This clonotype came up a few times. One end of the junction is discordant with germline, which a read error may explain. The CDR3 DNA reads TGCAGCGCTACCACAGGGGCCAAAAGCATTCAGTACTTC. It specifies CSATTGAKSIQYF. The V gene is TRBV29-1, the J gene TRBJ2-4; 7 nucleotides agree with TRBD1. The CDR3 is 13 residues long. The germline V gene encodes CDR1 SQVTM and CDR2 ANQGSEA. The full variable domain, with the rest looked up from reference TRBV29-1 and TRBJ2-4, is SAVISQKPSRDICQRGTSLTIQCQVDSQVTMMFWYRQQPGQSLTLIATANQGSEATYESGFVIDKFPISRPNLTFSTLTVSNMSPEDSSIYLCSATTGAKSIQYFGAGTRLSVL.

The chain joins TRBV20-1 to TRBJ1-3; weak D call: TRBD1 (5 bases). Between the trimmed V and J ends, which lost 4 bases and 0 bases, there was a span of 10 bases. This CDR3 is built from 14 residues. Germline V lookup: CDR1 DFQATT, CDR2 SNEGSKA (reference sequence). DNA of the CDR3: TGCAGTGCTACCCGGACAACCTCTGGAAACACCATATATTTT. Translated, it gives CSATRTTSGNTIYF.

This clonotype was found a few times. This chain uses TRBV6-6 with TRBJ2-7; D not certain. This CDR3 spans 14 amino acids. Germline values: CDR1 MNHNY, CDR2 SVGAGI (reference sequence). Between the trimmed V and J ends, which lost 0 bases and 5 bases, there was a span of 11 bases. CDR3 DNA sequence: TGTGCCAGCAGTTACTCGGGGTCATTGGACGAGCAGTACTTC. Translation: CASSYSGSLDEQYF.

This clonotype was detected many times. CDR3 sequence reads: CATVGEKGNTEAFF. The CDR3 DNA reads as TGTGCCACCGTGGGTGAAAAGGGGAACACTGAAGCTTTCTTT. This chain joins TRBV25-1 and TRBJ1-1; no definite D call. CDR1 is MGHDK, CDR2 SYGVNS, per germline. There are 14 residues in the CDR3. Deletions cut 10 bases from V and 1 base from J, with 16 bases between.

Of note for this clonotype: Possible read error: a much larger clone is one base away. The chain recombines TRBV6-1 with TRBJ1-1, with TRBD1 matching over 7 bases. The CDR3 runs to 14 residues. CDR1 MNHNS and CDR2 SASEGT come from the germline V gene. CDR3 amino acids: CTSSEKGAVTEAFF. In DNA, the CDR3 is TGTACCAGCAGTGAAAAGGGGGCGGTAACTGAAGCTTTCTTT.

This clonotype was counted ten times or more. The chain joins TRBV27 to TRBJ2-1; 9 positions match TRBD1. CDR3 length: 16 residues. CDR1 and CDR2 from the germline V gene are MNHEY and SMNVEV (reference sequence). Germline trimming cut 1 base from V and 2 bases from J; bases unmatched to any gene: 3. CDR3 sequence reads: CASSLWGTGTYNEQFF. The CDR3, as DNA: TGTGCCAGCAGTTTATGGGGGACAGGGACCTACAATGAGCAGTTCTTC.

Notes on this clonotype: The likely explanation is a read error, given a far larger clone one base away. The chain uses TRBV7-9 and TRBJ2-1, with a weak D call TRBD1 (8 bases). The CDR3 is 23 residues long. CDR1 and CDR2 (germline): SEHNR, FQNEAQ (reference sequence). CDR3 DNA sequence: TGTGCCAGCACTAGACGCCCCAATCAGGGGGCTACATTGACGGGGGGCTCCCACAATGAGCAGTTCTTC. It encodes CASTRRPNQGATLTGGSHNEQFF.

This clonotype came up a few times. The rearrangement links TRBV18 to TRBJ2-5, with TRBD2 matching over 13 bases. V gave up 6 bases and J gave up 7 bases; unmatched junction bases: 8. The CDR3 contains 15 residues. CDR1 is KGHSH and CDR2 is LQKENI in the germline V gene. For the CDR3, the DNA is TGTGCCAGCTCTGTGACTAGCGGGAGGTCAGCGACCCAGTACTTC. It is translated as CASSVTSGRSATQYF. The full variable domain, rest sourced from reference TRBV18 and TRBJ2-5, is NAGVMQNPRHLVRRRGQEARLRCSPMKGHSHVYWYRQLPEEGLKFMVYLQKENIIDESGMPKERFSAEFPKEGPSILRIQQVVRGDSAAYFCASSVTSGRSATQYFGPGTRLLVL.

In its sample, this clonotype was seen many times. The rearrangement joins TRBV7-9 to TRBJ2-7; D gene uncertain. CDR3 length: 12 amino acids. Germline V gene data show CDR1 as SEHNR and CDR2 as FQNEAQ (reference sequence). Deletions cut 3 bases from V and 4 bases from J, with 7 bases between. CDR3 DNA sequence: TGTGCCAGCAGCTTCTCTTTTTACGAGCAGTACTTC. It specifies CASSFSFYEQYF. Filled out from reference TRBV7-9 and TRBJ2-7, the complete variable domain reads DTGVSQNPRHKITKRGQNVTFRCDPISEHNRLYWYRQTLGQGPEFLTYFQNEAQLEKSRLLSDRFSAERPKGSFSTLEIQRTEQGDSAMYLCASSFSFYEQYFGPGTRLTVT.

The V and J genes are TRBV7-2 and TRBJ2-3; D possibly corresponds to TRBD1 (5 bases). Trimming shortened V by 3 bases and J by 9 bases, and 13 bases separated the two germline ends. The CDR3 runs 13 residues. The germline CDR1 and CDR2 sequences are SGHTA and FQGNSA. The CDR3 nucleotides are TGTGCCAGCAGCTTGGACAAGTATTTCACGCAGTATTTT. Residues: CASSLDKYFTQYF.

The V call is TRBV25-1, the J call TRBJ1-2, with 10 bases lining up with TRBD1. Germline CDR1 and CDR2: MGHDK and SYGVNS. The CDR3 runs 13 residues. V shed 4 bases, J shed 9 bases, and the junction held 5 bases outside the gene matches. The CDR3 loop is CASSATGGSSYTF. CDR3 DNA sequence: TGTGCCAGCAGTGCGACAGGGGGCTCTAGCTACACCTTC.

This clonotype was seen at least ten times. The chain is built from TRBV27 and TRBJ2-1; 7 bases map to TRBD2. Germline V CDR1 and CDR2: MNHEY, SMNVEV (reference sequence). This CDR3 has 16 residues. V gave up 1 base and J gave up 6 bases; unmatched junction bases: 9. CDR3 amino acids: CASSLFWTSNSNEQFF. In nucleotides, the CDR3 is TGTGCCAGCAGTTTATTTTGGACTAGTAATAGCAATGAGCAGTTCTTC.

The sample holds many counts of this clonotype. For the CDR3, the DNA is TGTGCCAGCAGTTACGGGGGGGCCGGGTCACCCCTCCACTTT. This translates into CASSYGGAGSPLHF. This chain uses TRBV6-5 with TRBJ1-6; maybe TRBD1 (6 bases). This CDR3 has 14 residues. V was clipped by 2 bases and J by 10 bases, with 12 bases between them. Per the germline V gene, CDR1 is MNHEY and CDR2 is SVGAGI.

Only a few counts were recorded for this clonotype. V is TRBV4-1 and J is TRBJ2-2; 8 bases map to TRBD2. The CDR3 is 20 residues long. J was trimmed by 5 bases and V by 1 base; bases with no gene match: 18. CDR1 MGHRA and CDR2 YSYEKL come from the germline V gene. The CDR3 coding sequence is TGCGCCAGCAGCCAAGGCCCCCTCGCGCGGGAGGATCGACGGACCGGGGAGCTGTTTTTT. The encoded protein is CASSQGPLAREDRRTGELFF.

This clonotype was observed a few times. This sequence joins TRBV28 and TRBJ2-7; 9 bases align to TRBD2. Germline CDR1 is MDHEN and CDR2 is SYDVKM. Trimming took 5 bases from V and 6 from J; bases not matched to a gene: 8. This CDR3 has 14 amino acids. For the CDR3, the DNA is TGTGCCAGCAGTCGACCGGGACTAGCAGCCGAGCAGTACTTC. As protein: CASSRPGLAAEQYF.

Many counts were recorded for this clonotype. The rearrangement links TRBV12-3 or TRBV12-4 to TRBJ1-1, with D tentatively TRBD1 (5 bases). Trimming removed 7 bases from V and 3 bases from J, with 15 bases in between. The CDR3 has 14 amino acids. The CDR3 DNA reads TGTGCCAGCATCTTCCGGGACTCTGACACTGAAGCTTTCTTT. Its protein product is CASIFRDSDTEAFF.

This clonotype was seen many times. V usage is TRBV9 and J usage is TRBJ2-5; 7 positions agree with TRBD1. J lost 2 bases, V lost 3 bases, and 7 bases had no gene match. The CDR3 loop spans 15 amino acids. Germline V gene sequence: CDR1 SGDLS, CDR2 YYNGEE. The CDR3 protein is CASSARGQLQETQYF. The CDR3, as DNA: TGTGCCAGCAGCGCCAGGGGACAGCTACAAGAGACCCAGTACTTC.

The rearrangement links TRBV6-1 to TRBJ1-1; 10 bases line up with TRBD1. V trimming: 6 bases; J trimming: 6 bases; junction bases outside the gene matches: 16. Germline V lookup: CDR1 MNHNS, CDR2 SASEGT. There are 17 residues in the CDR3. CDR3 nucleotides: TGTGCCAGCAGCTCGCGACAGGGGGCAATCGAGAAGTCTGAAGCTTTCTTT. Translated, it gives CASSSRQGAIEKSEAFF.

In this sample, this clonotype turned up a few times. The chain uses TRBV4-2 and TRBJ2-1; 7 bases map to TRBD2. This CDR3 is 15 amino acids long. Looked up from germline, CDR1 is LGHNA and CDR2 is YNFKEQ. The trim removed 3 bases at V and 7 bases at J, leaving 9 bases unmatched. DNA for the CDR3: TGTGCCAGCAGCCAGAAGCGGGACGCGGGGAATGAGCAGTTCTTC. Protein sequence: CASSQKRDAGNEQFF.

This clonotype was counted ten times or more. The chain uses TRBV27 and TRBJ2-5; 7 bases are shared with TRBD1. Looked up from germline, CDR1 is MNHEY and CDR2 is SMNVEV (reference sequence). The CDR3 consists of 14 residues. V lost 8 bases and J lost 1; bases outside the gene matches: 7. The CDR3 sequence is CASGRNRGQETQYF. DNA of the CDR3: TGTGCCAGCGGCCGCAACAGGGGCCAAGAGACCCAGTACTTC.

This clonotype appeared a few times. The DNA for the CDR3 is TGTGCCACCAGCAGAGGGGTAGGGGGGACCGGGGAGCTGTTTTTT. This codes for CATSRGVGGTGELFF. The chain has TRBV15 and TRBJ2-2, with D perhaps matching TRBD1 or TRBD2 (6 bases each). Germline-derived CDR1 and CDR2 are LNHNV and YYDKDF (reference sequence). The V gene lost 1 base and the J gene lost 5 bases, with 11 bases spanning the gap. This CDR3 contains 15 residues.

This chain connects TRBV7-6 to TRBJ1-5; D gene ambiguous. Germline CDR1 reads SGHVS; CDR2 reads FNYEAQ. This CDR3 spans 14 amino acids. V was shortened by 6 bases and J by 3 bases, with 12 bases between the two germline ends. The CDR3 DNA follows: TGTGCCAGCAGTTCCGACGTGGTCAATCAGCCCCAGCATTTT. Its protein is CASSSDVVNQPQHF.

This clonotype has at least ten counts. The chain recombines TRBV7-2 with TRBJ2-1; D call uncertain. With 1 base removed from V and 8 bases from J, the gap between germline ends came to 9 bases. The CDR3 totals 13 residues. CDR1 and CDR2 from the germline V gene are SGHTA and FQGNSA. This chain's CDR3 is CASSLGLPDEQFF. CDR3 nucleotides: TGTGCCAGCAGCTTAGGGCTCCCGGATGAGCAGTTCTTC.

This clonotype was recorded many times. The genes are TRBV27 and TRBJ1-2; tentative D call: TRBD1 (5 bases). Trimming left V 7 bases short and J 2 bases short, with 14 bases between. Germline CDR1 and CDR2: MNHEY and SMNVEV (reference sequence). This CDR3 spans 14 amino acids. The DNA of the CDR3 is TGTGCCAGCACACCCTTGGGGGGGAACTATGGCTACACCTTC. This codes for CASTPLGGNYGYTF.

The sample holds a few counts of this clonotype. V is TRBV2 and J is TRBJ2-3; 7 nucleotides align to TRBD1. The V gene's germline CDR1 is SNHLY and CDR2 FYNNEI. The V and J ends lost 7 bases and 1 base, in that order; junction bases with no gene match: 5. The CDR3 contains 14 residues. CDR3 protein: CASIEGAGTDTQYF. CDR3 nucleotide sequence: TGTGCCAGCATTGAGGGGGCTGGCACAGATACGCAGTATTTT.

This clonotype was seen at least ten times. This sequence joins TRBV24-1 and TRBJ2-1; TRBD1 agrees at 8 bases. Germline V gene data show CDR1 as KGHDR and CDR2 as SFDVKD. CDR3 length: 16 residues. Trimming took 4 bases from V and 0 from J; bases not matched to a gene: 4. In nucleotides, the CDR3 is TGTGCCACCAGTGAAACCGGGACAGGCTCCTACAATGAGCAGTTCTTC. Translated, it gives CATSETGTGSYNEQFF.

As for this clonotype: A read error may explain this, as a much larger clone is one base away. The rearrangement joins TRBV20-1 to TRBJ2-3; 11 bases agree with TRBD2. Germline V gene lookup returns CDR1 DFQATT and CDR2 SNEGSKA (reference sequence). The length of the CDR3 is 15 residues. CDR3 bases: TGCAGTGCTAGTCGGGCTAGCGGGAGGTTGAATGAGCAGCTCTTC. This sequence encodes CSASRASGRLNEQLF.

This clonotype was counted ten times or more. V and J are TRBV6-1 and TRBJ1-2; the D gene is possibly TRBD1 (6 bases). Germline lookup yields CDR1 MNHNS and CDR2 SASEGT. Trimming removed 6 bases from V and 4 bases from J, with 12 bases in between. CDR3 length: 13 amino acids. Here the CDR3 DNA reads TGTGCCAGCAGGACGACAGGCTCCTATGGCTACACCTTC. Translating gives CASRTTGSYGYTF.

This clonotype has a count of ten or more. The chain uses TRBV28 and TRBJ2-7; TRBD1 is a possible D gene (5 bases). This CDR3 region has 17 residues. Trimming left V 2 bases short and J 2 bases short, with 19 bases between. From germline, CDR1 is MDHEN and CDR2 SYDVKM. CDR3 nucleotide sequence: TGTGCCAGCAGTTTAGACTTTGGTGCAGGGAAAACCTACGAGCAGTACTTC. Its protein product is CASSLDFGAGKTYEQYF.

The genes are TRBV18 and TRBJ1-2; 7 bases line up with TRBD1. This CDR3 region has 15 residues. CDR1 is KGHSH and CDR2 is LQKENI in the germline V gene. V was clipped by 5 bases and J by 4 bases; unmatched bases: 10. The CDR3 reads CASSSGVDRSYGYTF. The DNA of the CDR3 is TGTGCCAGCTCATCCGGTGTGGACAGGAGCTATGGCTACACCTTC. The variable domain in full, with the rest retrieved from reference TRBV18 and TRBJ1-2, is NAGVMQNPRHLVRRRGQEARLRCSPMKGHSHVYWYRQLPEEGLKFMVYLQKENIIDESGMPKERFSAEFPKEGPSILRIQQVVRGDSAAYFCASSSGVDRSYGYTFGSGTRLTVV.

This chain connects TRBV24-1 to TRBJ2-3; 10 bases are a match to TRBD1. This CDR3 region has 17 residues. CDR1 KGHDR and CDR2 SFDVKD come from the germline V gene. The DNA of the CDR3 is TGTGTTACCAGTGATTTCGCCGGGACAGGGGACGCAGATACGCAGTATTTT. It translates to CVTSDFAGTGDADTQYF.

This clonotype was found a few times. The V call is TRBV20-1, the J call TRBJ2-2; unclear D gene. V lost 0 bases and J lost 8, with 7 bases in between. CDR1 and CDR2 from the germline V gene are DFQATT and SNEGSKA (reference sequence). The CDR3 is 12 residues long. The CDR3 loop is CSARESIGELFF. CDR3 nucleotide sequence: TGCAGTGCTAGAGAATCCATTGGGGAGCTGTTTTTT.